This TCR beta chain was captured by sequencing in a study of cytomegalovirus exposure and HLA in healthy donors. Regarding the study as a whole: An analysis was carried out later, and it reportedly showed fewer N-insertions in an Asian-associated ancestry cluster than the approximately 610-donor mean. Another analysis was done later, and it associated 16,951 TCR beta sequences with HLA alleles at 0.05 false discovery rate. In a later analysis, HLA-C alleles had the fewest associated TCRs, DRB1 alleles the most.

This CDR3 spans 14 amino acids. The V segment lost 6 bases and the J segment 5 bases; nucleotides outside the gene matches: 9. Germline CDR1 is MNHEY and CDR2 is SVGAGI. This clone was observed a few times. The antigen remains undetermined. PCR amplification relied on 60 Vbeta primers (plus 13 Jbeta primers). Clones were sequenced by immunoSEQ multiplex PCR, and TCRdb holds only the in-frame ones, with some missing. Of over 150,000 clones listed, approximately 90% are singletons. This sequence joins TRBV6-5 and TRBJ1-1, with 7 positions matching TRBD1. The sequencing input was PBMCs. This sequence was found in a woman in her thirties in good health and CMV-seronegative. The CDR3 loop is CASRRGGRGTEAFF. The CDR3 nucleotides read TGTGCCAGCAGGAGGGGTGGCAGGGGGACTGAAGCTTTCTTT.